One and the same sample provided the 17 T cell receptor beta chains below, sequenced in a study of T cell responses to AZD1222 COVID-19 vaccine. This table comes from immunoSEQ multiplex PCR, and its TCRdb copy is limited to in-frame clones, with some not included. The data hold approximately 92,000 clones, with approximately 91% observed a single time. The starting material was peripheral blood, obtained on day 0 of AZD1222 vaccination. Receptors were obtained from an adult in good health.

V usage is TRBV2 and J usage is TRBJ2-1; no clear D. The CDR3 runs 10 residues. Germline V gene lookup returns CDR1 SNHLY and CDR2 FYNNEI. The CDR3 loop reads CAIALNEQFF. The CDR3 DNA reads as TGTGCTATTGCACTCAATGAGCAGTTCTTC.

The chain recombines TRBV7-2 with TRBJ1-5; D unresolved. V was clipped by 3 bases and J by 4 bases, with 7 bases between them. This CDR3 spans 13 amino acids. Germline V gene data show CDR1 as SGHTA and CDR2 as FQGNSA. This CDR3 reads CASSFHLNQPQHF. In DNA, the CDR3 is TGTGCCAGCAGCTTTCACCTGAATCAGCCCCAGCATTTT.

The chain joins TRBV6-5 to TRBJ1-2; maybe TRBD1 (6 bases). The V end was cut by 5 bases, the J end by 0 bases, with 10 bases between. The V gene's germline CDR1 is MNHEY and CDR2 SVGAGI. There are 14 residues in the CDR3. CDR3 loop: CASSLQGANYGYTF. DNA of the CDR3: TGTGCCAGCAGTCTACAGGGCGCTAACTATGGCTACACCTTC.

The V and J genes are TRBV27 and TRBJ2-6; D is tentatively TRBD1 or TRBD2 (6 bases each). The CDR3 spans 16 residues. Germline assignment: CDR1 MNHEY and CDR2 SMNVEV (reference sequence). V lost 6 bases to trimming and J lost 4 bases, with 16 bases between them. CDR3 sequence: CASRARGGPGANVLTF. The DNA of the CDR3 is TGTGCCAGCAGAGCCAGAGGGGGGCCCGGGGCCAACGTCCTGACTTTC.

This chain connects TRBV5-5 to TRBJ1-5; D not resolved. This CDR3 contains 15 residues. Germline V gene lookup returns CDR1 SGHKS and CDR2 YYEKEE (reference sequence). Between the trimmed V and J ends, which lost 2 bases and 0 bases, there was a span of 9 bases. The CDR3 nucleotides read TGTGCCAGCAGCTTCTCCCAGATTAGCAATCAGCCCCAGCATTTT. It codes for CASSFSQISNQPQHF.

This sequence joins TRBV5-1 and TRBJ2-3, with 9 nucleotides matching TRBD2. V lost 0 bases and J lost 0; bases outside the gene matches: 2. This CDR3 is built from 16 residues. Germline loops: CDR1 SGHRS, CDR2 YFSETQ. The CDR3 nucleotides read TGCGCCAGCAGCTTGGAGCGGGGGGTCAGCACAGATACGCAGTATTTT. Its protein is CASSLERGVSTDTQYF.

This chain connects TRBV18 to TRBJ1-4; D is uncertain. Germline V gives CDR1 KGHSH, CDR2 LQKENI. The CDR3 loop spans 14 amino acids. V was shortened by 3 bases and J by 8 bases, with 13 bases between the two germline ends. CDR3 amino acids: CASSPQEIGEKLFF. CDR3 sequence (DNA): TGTGCCAGCTCACCTCAGGAAATTGGGGAAAAACTGTTTTTT.

The table lists this clone with a count of one. The chain links TRBV12-3 or TRBV12-4 to TRBJ1-4; unclear D gene. Trimming pared 3 bases from V and 5 bases from J, leaving 7 bases between. This CDR3 spans 13 amino acids. The CDR3: CASSFGRNEKLFF. Here the CDR3 DNA reads TGTGCCAGCAGTTTTGGTAGGAATGAAAAACTGTTTTTT.

The chain is built from TRBV4-3 and TRBJ2-7; the match to TRBD1 covers 8 bases. With V trimmed by 0 bases and J by 4 bases, 5 bases remained unmatched. Germline loops: CDR1 LGHNA, CDR2 YSLEER. This CDR3 comprises 15 residues. The CDR3 protein is CASSQDSTGVYEQYF. CDR3 nucleotide sequence: TGCGCCAGCAGCCAAGATTCGACAGGGGTGTACGAGCAGTACTTC.

The chain uses TRBV19 and TRBJ1-1; the match to TRBD1 covers 7 bases. V lost 0 bases, J lost 6 bases, and 19 bases stayed unmatched. From germline, CDR1 is LNHDA and CDR2 SQIVND (reference sequence). CDR3 length: 19 residues. The CDR3 nucleotides are TGTGCCAGTAGTATAGAGGGGGGGATTATTACAGGGGAGAGGGCTGAAGCTTTCTTT. The encoded protein is CASSIEGGIITGERAEAFF.

The chain is built from TRBV5-1 and TRBJ2-7; D might be TRBD1 (6 bases). The CDR3 is 15 residues long. Germline assignment: CDR1 SGHRS and CDR2 YFSETQ. Trimming pared 3 bases from V and 4 bases from J, leaving 17 bases between. CDR3 protein: CASSSGTPGPYEQYF. CDR3 DNA: TGCGCCAGCAGCTCCGGGACACCAGGCCCGTACGAGCAGTACTTC.

V is TRBV5-1 and J is TRBJ2-7; 12 bases agree with TRBD1. The CDR3 length is 18 residues. The trim removed 0 bases at V and 5 bases at J, leaving 12 bases unmatched. Germline lookup yields CDR1 SGHRS and CDR2 YFSETQ. The CDR3 nucleotides read TGCGCCAGCAGCTTGGCCTCAGGGACAGGGGGCCGAAGGAACGAGCAGTACTTC. This sequence encodes CASSLASGTGGRRNEQYF.

This chain links TRBV3-1 (or the pseudogene TRBV3-2) with TRBJ2-1, with D unresolved. This CDR3 comprises 13 residues. CDR1 and CDR2 from the germline V gene are LGHDT and YNNKEL (reference sequence). The germline V and J ends were trimmed by 5 bases and 1 base, with 6 bases remaining between them. The CDR3 reads CASSSLSYNEQFF. CDR3 DNA: TGTGCCAGCAGCTCCCTTTCCTACAATGAGCAGTTCTTC.

This sequence joins TRBV5-4 and TRBJ2-5, with D uncertain. The CDR3 sequence is 14 residues long. V dropped 4 bases and J dropped 3 bases, with 13 bases sitting between them. Germline V gene lookup returns CDR1 SGHNT and CDR2 YYREEE (reference sequence). The CDR3 loop reads CASSPTTLKETQYF. CDR3 nucleotide sequence: TGTGCCAGCAGCCCCACTACATTAAAAGAGACCCAGTACTTC.

The rearrangement links TRBV5-1 to TRBJ1-2; 7 bases match TRBD1. V shed 4 bases and J 4 bases; nucleotides not matched to a gene: 4. This CDR3 has 13 amino acids. Germline CDR1 reads SGHRS; CDR2 reads YFSETQ. CDR3: CASSPGGSYGYTF. CDR3 nucleotide sequence: TGCGCCAGCAGCCCAGGGGGGAGCTATGGCTACACCTTC.

Here the CDR3 reads CASSDTGGVTEAFF. The CDR3 DNA follows: TGCGCCAGCAGCGACACAGGGGGAGTAACTGAAGCTTTCTTT. V gene TRBV5-1 combines with J gene TRBJ1-1, with 8 bases lining up with TRBD1. This CDR3 region has 14 residues. J lost 5 bases, V lost 4 bases, and 7 bases had no gene match. Per germline, CDR1 SGHRS and CDR2 YFSETQ. Full variable domain (rest looked up from reference TRBV5-1 and TRBJ1-1): KAGVTQTPRYLIKTRGQQVTLSCSPISGHRSVSWYQQTPGQGLQFLFEYFSETQRNKGNFPGRFSGRQFSNSRSEMNVSTLELGDSALYLCASSDTGGVTEAFFGQGTRLTVV.

This chain joins TRBV27 and TRBJ1-6, with 8 bases identical to TRBD1. CDR1 is MNHEY and CDR2 is SMNVEV in the germline V gene (reference sequence). After removal of 5 bases from V and 10 bases from J, the junction contained 10 bases not matched to a gene. The CDR3 loop spans 15 amino acids. The chain's CDR3 is CASSQIRGTGSPLHF. In DNA, the CDR3 is TGTGCCAGCAGTCAGATCAGGGGGACAGGATCACCCCTCCACTTT.